This entry lists 32 T cell receptor beta chains sequenced from one sample in a study of blood T cell repertoires in COVID-19. The assay was immunoSEQ multiplex PCR, and TCRdb's table has in-frame clones only and misses some. This table has some 390,000 clones, 75% to 90% appearing once. The specimen was PBMCs or T cells enriched from blood (not recorded which). The receptors were sampled from a man aged 30 to 39 who had recovered from COVID-19.

This chain connects TRBV19 to TRBJ2-7; 9 nucleotides align to TRBD2. CDR1 LNHDA and CDR2 SQIVND come from the germline V gene (reference sequence). V shed 5 bases and J 5 bases; nucleotides not matched to a gene: 16. The CDR3 totals 17 residues. The CDR3 nucleotides are TGTGCCAGTAGTGCCCAGGGAGCGGGAGGTCCAGGAGACGAGCAGTACTTC. It encodes CASSAQGAGGPGDEQYF. The whole variable domain, filled in from reference TRBV19 and TRBJ2-7, reads DGGITQSPKYLFRKEGQNVTLSCEQNLNHDAMYWYRQDPGQGLRLIYYSQIVNDFQKGDIAEGYSVSREKKESFPLTVTSAQKNPTAFYLCASSAQGAGGPGDEQYFGPGTRLTVT.

J is TRBJ2-1 and V is TRBV3-1 (or the pseudogene TRBV3-2), with D possibly being TRBD1 (6 bases). The V end was cut by 2 bases, the J end by 11 bases, with 10 bases between. This CDR3 region has 12 residues. Germline V gene sequence: CDR1 LGHDT, CDR2 YNNKEL (reference sequence). The CDR3 region is CASSQLRDKQFF. CDR3 in DNA: TGTGCCAGCAGCCAACTCCGGGACAAGCAGTTCTTC.

Only one count was recorded for this clone. The chain carries TRBV10-2 and TRBJ1-6, with 7 nucleotides matching TRBD1. Germline loops: CDR1 WSHSY, CDR2 SAAADI. The CDR3 totals 14 residues. Trimming at V came to 9 bases and at J to 7 bases, leaving 9 bases not matched to a gene. In nucleotides, the CDR3 is TGCGCCAGGATACCGGGACAGAAGAATTCACCCCTCCACTTT. Amino acids: CARIPGQKNSPLHF.

The chain employs TRBV28 and TRBJ2-7; tentatively, D is TRBD2 (5 bases). Germline CDR1 and CDR2: MDHEN and SYDVKM. The CDR3 totals 16 residues. V lost 6 bases and J lost 0, with 18 bases in between. The CDR3 loop is CASRGGGGWDSYEQYF. Here the CDR3 DNA reads TGTGCCAGCAGGGGTGGTGGCGGGTGGGACTCCTACGAGCAGTACTTC.

The chain carries TRBV5-6 and TRBJ1-3, with unresolved D. Per germline, CDR1 SGHDT and CDR2 YYEEEE. Trimming left V 0 bases short and J 2 bases short, with 6 bases between. The CDR3 has 14 residues. CDR3 residues: CASSLERAGNTIYF. For the CDR3, the DNA is TGTGCCAGCAGCTTGGAGAGGGCTGGAAACACCATATATTTT.

The rearrangement uses TRBV27 and TRBJ2-7; the match to TRBD2 covers 11 bases. Germline V CDR1 and CDR2: MNHEY, SMNVEV (reference sequence). The length of the CDR3 is 16 residues. After removal of 7 bases from V and 0 bases from J, the junction contained 8 bases not matched to a gene. CDR3: CASKPTSGVSSYEQYF. For the CDR3, the DNA is TGTGCCAGCAAACCGACTAGCGGGGTAAGCTCCTACGAGCAGTACTTC.

The chain combines TRBV4-1 with TRBJ2-5; D uncertain. V was shortened by 3 bases and J by 2 bases, with 13 bases between the two germline ends. This CDR3 spans 15 amino acids. Germline V gene data show CDR1 as MGHRA and CDR2 as YSYEKL. The CDR3: CASSQSSGLQETQYF. For the CDR3, the DNA is TGCGCCAGCAGCCAGAGTTCTGGGCTACAAGAGACCCAGTACTTC.

The chain carries TRBV5-1 and TRBJ2-7; 8 positions match TRBD1. The J segment lost 0 bases and the V segment lost 3 bases, leaving 2 bases of the junction unmatched. The length of the CDR3 is 14 residues. Germline lookup yields CDR1 SGHRS and CDR2 YFSETQ. This chain's CDR3 is CASSSQGDSYEQYF. The CDR3 coding sequence is TGCGCCAGCAGCTCACAGGGGGACTCCTACGAGCAGTACTTC.

The chain employs TRBV28 and TRBJ2-2; 9 positions agree with TRBD1. V was clipped by 8 bases and J by 3 bases; unmatched bases: 10. The CDR3 is made up of 16 amino acids. Germline lookup yields CDR1 MDHEN and CDR2 SYDVKM. The CDR3 loop reads CASCQVRTGDTGELFF. CDR3 nucleotide sequence: TGTGCCAGCTGTCAAGTGCGGACAGGGGACACCGGGGAGCTGTTTTTT.

CDR3 coding DNA: TGTGCCAGCAGCCAGGACAGCTCCTATAATTCACCCCTCCACTTT. It encodes CASSQDSSYNSPLHF. V is TRBV7-3 and J is TRBJ1-6; maybe TRBD1 (6 bases). Trimming removed 5 bases from V and 0 bases from J, with 8 bases in between. The CDR3 runs to 15 residues. Germline assignment: CDR1 SGHTA and CDR2 FQGTGA.

The chain has TRBV5-1 and TRBJ2-3; TRBD2 matches at 11 bases. The CDR3 is made up of 16 amino acids. Per germline, CDR1 SGHRS and CDR2 YFSETQ. With V trimmed by 7 bases and J by 5 bases, 12 bases remained unmatched. The CDR3 protein is CASSRTSGFAGDTQYF. The CDR3 DNA is TGCGCCAGCTCCCGGACTAGCGGGTTTGCGGGAGATACGCAGTATTTT.

V and J are TRBV5-1 and TRBJ2-1; TRBD2 aligns across 9 bases. After removal of 6 bases from V and 4 bases from J, the junction contained 8 bases not matched to a gene. Germline V gene lookup returns CDR1 SGHRS and CDR2 YFSETQ. There are 15 residues in the CDR3. Here the CDR3 DNA reads TGCGCCAGCAAGATTAGCGGGAGCGCATACAATGAGCAGTTCTTC. This translates into CASKISGSAYNEQFF.

The V and J genes are TRBV3-1 (or the pseudogene TRBV3-2) and TRBJ2-1, with D possibly TRBD1 on 5 matching bases. The V gene lost 1 base and the J gene lost 4 bases, with 14 bases spanning the gap. The CDR3 length is 16 residues. Germline assignment: CDR1 LGHDT and CDR2 YNNKEL (reference sequence). DNA for the CDR3: TGTGCCAGCAGCCAAGGCTCAGGGATTCGGTACAATGAGCAGTTCTTC. Protein sequence: CASSQGSGIRYNEQFF.

The table lists this clone with many counts. The chain is built from TRBV5-4 and TRBJ2-5; the match to TRBD2 covers 7 bases. The CDR3 contains 16 residues. Unmatched junction bases numbered 10, after V lost 0 bases and J lost 5 bases. The germline V gene encodes CDR1 SGHNT and CDR2 YYREEE (reference sequence). CDR3 sequence reads: CASSLGEAGSWETQYF. DNA for the CDR3: TGTGCCAGCAGCTTGGGTGAAGCGGGATCCTGGGAGACCCAGTACTTC.

As concerns this clone: This specimen includes other DNA sequences encoding the same CDR3. V and J are TRBV28 and TRBJ1-1; 9 positions match TRBD1. The trim removed 8 bases at V and 1 base at J, leaving 5 bases unmatched. The CDR3 length is 14 residues. Germline values: CDR1 MDHEN, CDR2 SYDVKM. This chain's CDR3 is CASLPGQGNTEAFF. The CDR3 nucleotides read TGTGCCAGCCTTCCGGGACAGGGGAACACTGAAGCTTTCTTT.

This sequence joins TRBV5-6 and TRBJ1-2, with a tentative D call TRBD1 (6 bases). Trimming shortened V by 0 bases and J by 9 bases, and 18 bases separated the two germline ends. CDR1 and CDR2 from the germline V gene are SGHDT and YYEEEE. The CDR3 consists of 15 residues. This CDR3 reads CASSLETGRLKSYTF. CDR3 bases: TGTGCCAGCAGCTTGGAAACAGGGCGATTGAAAAGCTACACCTTC. Complete variable domain (other parts from reference TRBV5-6 and TRBJ1-2): DAGVTQSPTHLIKTRGQQVTLRCSPKSGHDTVSWYQQALGQGPQFIFQYYEEEERQRGNFPDRFSGHQFPNYSSELNVNALLLGDSALYLCASSLETGRLKSYTFGSGTRLTVV.

The chain has TRBV19 and TRBJ2-7; 7 nucleotides line up with TRBD2. CDR1 and CDR2 (germline): LNHDA, SQIVND (reference sequence). V dropped 1 base and J dropped 2; count of bases not matched to a gene: 5. This CDR3 is built from 15 residues. The CDR3 region is CASSIVGGVPYEQYF. In nucleotides, the CDR3 is TGTGCCAGTAGTATAGTGGGAGGGGTTCCCTACGAGCAGTACTTC.

This chain uses TRBV10-3 with TRBJ2-1; possibly TRBD1 for D (6 bases). The germline V and J ends were trimmed by 11 bases and 7 bases, with 18 bases remaining between them. This CDR3 is built from 13 residues. Per germline, CDR1 ENHRY and CDR2 SYGVKD. DNA for the CDR3: TGTGCCTCAGGGGCTAGTACAGGGAATGAGCAGTTCTTC. It yields the protein CASGASTGNEQFF.

This clone was seen once. The chain links TRBV24-1 to TRBJ2-1; D is perhaps TRBD2 (6 bases). Trimming stripped 4 bases from V and 0 bases from J, with 6 bases between. Germline V gene lookup returns CDR1 KGHDR and CDR2 SFDVKD. This CDR3 is built from 14 residues. The CDR3 region is CATSDGSSYNEQFF. The CDR3, as DNA: TGTGCCACCAGTGACGGGAGCTCCTACAATGAGCAGTTCTTC.

This sequence joins TRBV5-1 and TRBJ2-3, with D hard to call. This CDR3 spans 14 amino acids. Germline CDR1 is SGHRS and CDR2 is YFSETQ. Between the trimmed V and J ends, which lost 4 bases and 3 bases, there was a span of 12 bases. The CDR3 loop reads CASSTETATDTQYF. CDR3 nucleotide sequence: TGCGCCAGCAGCACGGAGACGGCAACAGATACGCAGTATTTT.

The V call is TRBV7-2, the J call TRBJ1-1; maybe TRBD1 (6 bases). Germline CDR1 reads SGHTA; CDR2 reads FQGNSA. Trimming took 4 bases from V and 7 from J, leaving 10 bases between them. The CDR3 is 12 amino acids. The CDR3 reads CASSSAGDEAFF. The CDR3, as DNA: TGTGCCAGCAGCTCAGCAGGGGATGAAGCTTTCTTT.

This chain uses TRBV30 with TRBJ1-2; the D gene is possibly TRBD1 (5 bases). Trimming stripped 2 bases from V and 4 bases from J, with 14 bases between. Germline V gives CDR1 GTSNPN, CDR2 SVGIG (reference sequence). The CDR3 runs to 14 residues. The chain's CDR3 is CAWSSPARVYGYTF. CDR3 nucleotides: TGTGCCTGGAGTTCCCCCGCCAGGGTCTATGGCTACACCTTC.

This clone was observed a single time. The rearrangement links TRBV28 to TRBJ1-6; D gene uncertain. V shed 3 bases and J shed 10 bases, with 16 bases lying between them. The CDR3 is made up of 15 amino acids. Germline values: CDR1 MDHEN, CDR2 SYDVKM. Here the CDR3 DNA reads TGTGCCAGCAGTTTTCCTTCCAGGAACGACTCACCCCTCCACTTT. Protein sequence: CASSFPSRNDSPLHF.

The V and J genes are TRBV14 and TRBJ2-2; possible D gene TRBD1, 6 bases. The CDR3 contains 17 residues. Trimming took off 1 base at V and 1 base at J, with 13 bases between the two ends. Germline loops: CDR1 SGHDN, CDR2 FVKESK. CDR3 sequence (DNA): TGTGCCAGCAGCCAAGCGAGGGGGACGGTGAACACCGGGGAGCTGTTTTTT. This codes for CASSQARGTVNTGELFF.

The CDR3 bases are TGCGCCAGCAGTGAAAACCCGGGACAGGGGGTCTACACCTTC. Encoded protein: CASSENPGQGVYTF. V gene TRBV10-1 combines with J gene TRBJ1-2, with 11 bases lining up with TRBD1. CDR1 and CDR2 (germline): WNHNN, SYGVQD (reference sequence). The CDR3 loop spans 14 amino acids. V lost 3 bases to trimming and J lost 10 bases; unmatched junction nucleotides: 7.

The chain uses TRBV4-1 and TRBJ2-1; D is perhaps TRBD2 (6 bases). Trimming shortened V by 4 bases and J by 8 bases, and 24 bases separated the two germline ends. The CDR3 has 17 residues. CDR1 MGHRA and CDR2 YSYEKL come from the germline V gene. As DNA, the CDR3 is TGCGCCAGCAGCCTAAGTCGGGACTCCCGGACCGCGGATGAGCAGTTCTTC. Translating gives CASSLSRDSRTADEQFF.

The chain carries TRBV19 and TRBJ1-5, with 8 bases that match TRBD1. Germline assignment: CDR1 LNHDA and CDR2 SQIVND (reference sequence). The CDR3 runs 16 residues. V lost 5 bases and J lost 0; bases outside the gene matches: 6. The CDR3 bases are TGTGCCAGTAGTTTGACAGGGGTGGGTAGCAATCAGCCCCAGCATTTT. Amino acid sequence: CASSLTGVGSNQPQHF.

The chain is built from TRBV6-5 and TRBJ2-1; the match to TRBD2 covers 11 bases. Germline CDR1 and CDR2: MNHEY and SVGAGI. J gave up 5 bases and V 6 bases, and 6 bases lay outside the gene matches. There are 15 residues in the CDR3. CDR3 residues: CASSPRLAGNNEQFF. The CDR3 nucleotides read TGTGCCAGCAGCCCGAGACTAGCGGGGAACAATGAGCAGTTCTTC.

The chain couples TRBV27 to TRBJ2-1, with TRBD1 matching over 9 bases. CDR3 length: 19 residues. Trimming took 0 bases from V and 1 from J; bases not matched to a gene: 10. Germline V lookup: CDR1 MNHEY, CDR2 SMNVEV (reference sequence). CDR3 coding DNA: TGTGCCAGCAGTTTATCGGGACAGGGAGTCGGGATTTCCTACAATGAGCAGTTCTTC. It is translated as CASSLSGQGVGISYNEQFF.

The genes are TRBV5-4 and TRBJ1-2; tentative D call: TRBD1 (5 bases). The germline gives CDR1 SGHNT, CDR2 YYREEE (reference sequence). The CDR3 loop spans 14 amino acids. Trimming stripped 0 bases from V and 7 bases from J, with 13 bases between. In DNA form, the CDR3 reads TGTGCCAGCAGCTTGGGGGGCCATTTACTTGGCTACACCTTC. It specifies CASSLGGHLLGYTF.

The chain has TRBV7-3 and TRBJ2-1; no firm D call. The V end was cut by 3 bases, the J end by 1 base, with 7 bases between. Germline V gene sequence: CDR1 SGHTA, CDR2 FQGTGA. CDR3 length: 14 residues. The CDR3 spells CASSLTQSYNEQFF. CDR3 DNA sequence: TGTGCCAGCAGCTTGACTCAATCCTACAATGAGCAGTTCTTC.

The genes are TRBV27 and TRBJ1-2, with D perhaps matching TRBD1 (6 bases). Trimming took 8 bases from V and 5 from J, leaving 12 bases between them. This CDR3 contains 12 residues. Per germline, CDR1 MNHEY and CDR2 SMNVEV (reference sequence). CDR3 amino acids: CASSGVGYGYTF. The CDR3 bases are TGTGCCAGCTCAGGGGTGGGTTATGGCTACACCTTC.